This T cell receptor beta chain was sequenced for a study of OX40 agonist ivuxolimab in advanced cancers. Study context: Patients assigned to dose escalation were diagnosed with hepatocellular carcinoma, melanoma, renal cell or head and neck cancer.

Sampled blood was obtained at baseline, cycle 4 day 1, and cycle 7 day 1. Sequenced by immunoSEQ multiplex PCR; TCRdb stores in-frame clones only, minus some. This sample has almost 80,000 clones; just under 85% occur once, and the top ten carry around a quarter. J lost 4 bases, V lost 5 bases, and 4 bases had no gene match. CDR1 and CDR2 from the germline V gene are SGHAT and FQNNGV. This CDR3 is 14 amino acids long. The TCR sequence derives from an adult with an advanced solid tumor such as melanoma, head and neck, liver or kidney cancer. Sample: CD4+ or CD8+ T cells sorted from blood, taken in a trial of the OX40 agonist ivuxolimab. The V and J genes are TRBV11-2 and TRBJ1-3; 8 nucleotides match TRBD1. The CDR3 DNA reads TGTGCCAGCAGCCCCGGACAGGGAGGAAACACCATATATTTT. Protein sequence: CASSPGQGGNTIYF.